The source of this TCR beta chain is a study of shared T cell receptors in the human thymus. The germline V gene has CDR1 SGHDN and CDR2 FVKESK. CDR3 length equals 18 residues. Germline trimming cut 1 base from V and 1 base from J; bases unmatched to any gene: 5. Repertoires were generated with immunoSEQ multiplex PCR, while TCRdb's copy carries only in-frame clones and drops some. The sample lists 500,000 to 850,000 clones, about 90% occurring once. The sample was also reused in another study, on human thymus T cells.

The TCR was taken from a boy younger than two with a congenital heart defect. The source material was thymocytes. V is TRBV14 and J is TRBJ2-2; 11 nucleotides agree with TRBD2. CDR3 DNA: TGTGCCAGCAGCCAAGGGAAGACTAGCGGGAAGAACACCGGGGAGCTGTTTTTT. It codes for CASSQGKTSGKNTGELFF.